The clone carrying this T cell receptor beta chain was counted once. The germline V gene has CDR1 MGHRA and CDR2 YSYEKL. V lost 1 base to trimming and J lost 14 bases, with 14 bases between them. The CDR3 runs 12 residues. The authors' processing: Amplifying reference gene primers gave estimates of nucleated cell counts. TCRdb's table, derived via immunoSEQ multiplex PCR, lists solely in-frame clones and lacks some. V and J calls and clone size are copied from that table; D and trimming were computed from the DNA. The profile shows some 70,000 clones, around 83% of them singletons. The data originate from a study of blood T cell repertoires in COVID-19. About the research overall: Some COVID-19 samples were acute and others convalescent; all came from the United States, Italy and Spain. The cDNA or gDNA used as material had been derived from T cells, B-cell-depleted T cells, or PBMCs.

V usage is TRBV4-1 and J usage is TRBJ1-2; D gene uncertain. Sequenced: peripheral blood. The TCR was taken from a man in his fifties or sixties with active COVID-19. As DNA, the CDR3 is TGCGCCAGCAGCCAAGCTGCTGAGGGCCAGACCTTC. The encoded protein is CASSQAAEGQTF.